This T cell receptor beta chain was captured in a study of cytomegalovirus exposure and HLA in healthy donors. Across the whole study: For the approximately 400 genotyped donors, 75% to 90% fell within the Caucasian-associated ancestry cluster. Study-wide points: Later work associated 16,951 TCR beta sequences with HLA alleles at 0.05 false discovery rate.

The donors gave bone marrow, and they were healthy. 60 Vbeta and 13 Jbeta primers were used in PCR. In the original workflow: A follow-up analysis tallied tens of millions of unique TCR beta chains, about 10 million shared. Measured with immunoSEQ multiplex PCR; TCRdb has only the in-frame clones, and not every one. Clonal size and the V and J genes are those of that table, whereas D and trimming came from the DNA. Its listing shows approximately 120,000 clones. A remark on this clone: Its specificity is unknown.

The germline gives CDR1 SEHNR, CDR2 FQNEAQ (reference sequence). The V end lost 2 bases, the J end lost 2 bases, and 7 bases lay between the germline ends. The CDR3 length is 13 residues. The sequencing input was PBMCs. The V and J genes are TRBV7-9 and TRBJ2-7; D unclear. The sequence came from a young man in good health and CMV-seronegative. CDR3 region: CASSLTVTYEQYF. CDR3 coding DNA: TGTGCCAGCAGCTTAACGGTGACCTACGAGCAGTACTTC.